The following is a TCR beta chain sequence with its context. This sample includes further DNA sequences coding for the same CDR3. Authors' analysis steps: For nucleated cells, counts were estimated from reference gene primer amplification. Sequencing used immunoSEQ multiplex PCR; TCRdb keeps in-frame clones, though not all of them. That table supplies the V and J calls and clone size; D and trimming were determined from the DNA. The sample lists about 50,000 clones, 75% to 90% occurring once. The data were taken from a study of blood T cell repertoires in COVID-19. V gave up 3 bases and J gave up 6 bases, with 3 bases separating them. This CDR3 contains 11 residues.

The V and J genes are TRBV12-3 or TRBV12-4 and TRBJ2-1; D is unclear. The source of this sequence is a man in his fifties or sixties with acute or convalescent COVID-19. Sequenced: peripheral blood. In DNA, the CDR3 is TGTGCCAGCAGTTTTAGCAATGAGCAGTTCTTC. Protein: CASSFSNEQFF.